Listed here are 32 T cell receptor beta chains from one sample, sequenced in a study of PD-1 blockade in classical Hodgkin lymphoma. Autologous stem cell transplantation was followed by relapse in every patient, and brentuximab vedotin exposure varied. Profiling relied on immunoSEQ multiplex PCR, and the TCRdb table lists in-frame clones only, not all of them. The sample has about 99,000 clones, 81% seen once. The input for sequencing was peripheral blood mononuclear cells (PBMCs), taken before the second cycle of nivolumab. These receptors were taken from a human donor with classical Hodgkin lymphoma.

J is TRBJ1-1 and V is TRBV5-4; 7 nucleotides align to TRBD1. Germline values: CDR1 SGHNT, CDR2 YYREEE (reference sequence). Trimming removed 4 bases from V and 2 bases from J; junction bases left unmatched: 8. This CDR3 contains 15 residues. The CDR3 here is CASSPQGTVNTEAFF. CDR3 in DNA: TGTGCCAGCAGCCCGCAAGGGACAGTAAACACTGAAGCTTTCTTT. Full variable domain (remainder filled in from reference TRBV5-4 and TRBJ1-1): ETGVTQSPTHLIKTRGQQVTLRCSSQSGHNTVSWYQQALGQGPQFIFQYYREEENGRGNFPPRFSGLQFPNYSSELNVNALELDDSALYLCASSPQGTVNTEAFFGQGTRLTVV.

The chain employs TRBV6-5 and TRBJ2-2; no clear D gene. V was trimmed by 5 bases and J by 6 bases, leaving 7 bases between them. This CDR3 has 12 residues. The V gene's germline CDR1 is MNHEY and CDR2 SVGAGI. The CDR3 region is CASSTKAGELFF. The CDR3 region has the DNA TGTGCCAGCAGTACGAAGGCCGGGGAGCTGTTTTTT.

V and J are TRBV11-2 and TRBJ2-7; D is uncertain. The CDR3 runs to 12 residues. The germline V gene has CDR1 SGHAT and CDR2 FQNNGV. V lost 1 base and J 4 bases, leaving 5 bases between the germline ends. The CDR3 DNA reads as TGTGCCAGCAGCTTAGGGGTGTACGAGCAGTACTTC. It is translated as CASSLGVYEQYF.

The gene calls are TRBV29-1 and TRBJ2-1; D ambiguous. From germline, CDR1 is SQVTM and CDR2 ANQGSEA. V was shortened by 5 bases and J by 9 bases, with 5 bases between the two germline ends. The CDR3 totals 9 residues. CDR3 sequence reads: CSVSGEQFF. DNA for the CDR3: TGCAGCGTTTCTGGTGAGCAGTTCTTC.

The chain employs TRBV5-8 and TRBJ1-5; the D is unclear. Germline loops: CDR1 SGHTS, CDR2 YDEGEE. Trimming removed 6 bases at V and 0 bases at J, with 13 bases between. The length of the CDR3 is 15 residues. Here the CDR3 DNA reads TGTGCCAGCACCCCCCCGATTTATAGCAATCAGCCCCAGCATTTT. Its protein product is CASTPPIYSNQPQHF.

V is TRBV9 and J is TRBJ2-5; D is ambiguous. This CDR3 is built from 9 residues. The germline V gene has CDR1 SGDLS and CDR2 YYNGEE. V lost 5 bases, J lost 4 bases, and 0 bases lay in between. The CDR3, as DNA: TGTGCCAGCAGAGAGACCCAGTACTTC. Protein: CASRETQYF.

The CDR3 loop reads CASSGLAGTDTQYF. The CDR3 DNA reads as TGCGCCAGCAGCGGATTAGCGGGCACAGATACGCAGTATTTT. J is TRBJ2-3 and V is TRBV5-1; D might be TRBD2 (6 bases). V was cut by 4 bases and J by 1 base, with 10 bases left in between. The CDR3 is 14 amino acids. CDR1 and CDR2 (germline): SGHRS, YFSETQ.

The CDR3 sequence is CASSEGTSGNIYEQYF. As DNA, the CDR3 is TGCGCCAGCAGCGAAGGGACTAGCGGGAATATCTACGAGCAGTACTTC. This sequence joins TRBV5-1 and TRBJ2-7; TRBD2 agrees at 13 bases. Germline V gene lookup returns CDR1 SGHRS and CDR2 YFSETQ. CDR3 length: 16 residues. The J segment lost 3 bases and the V segment lost 4 bases, leaving 7 bases of the junction unmatched.

This chain links TRBV27 with TRBJ1-1; 7 bases map to TRBD1. The V gene's germline CDR1 is MNHEY and CDR2 SMNVEV (reference sequence). The J segment lost 1 base and the V segment lost 4 bases, leaving 6 bases of the junction unmatched. The CDR3 has 15 residues. This chain's CDR3 is CASSSTGKWNTEAFF. The CDR3 region has the DNA TGTGCCAGCAGTTCGACAGGGAAGTGGAACACTGAAGCTTTCTTT.

This clone was seen a single time. This rearrangement joins TRBV5-1 to TRBJ1-4, with D maybe TRBD1 (6 bases). Trimming shortened V by 4 bases and J by 8 bases, and 18 bases separated the two germline ends. The germline V gene encodes CDR1 SGHRS and CDR2 YFSETQ. This CDR3 region has 15 residues. CDR3: CASSPKGGFGEKLFF. CDR3 DNA: TGCGCCAGCAGCCCGAAAGGGGGTTTTGGCGAAAAACTGTTTTTT.

The chain combines TRBV7-9 with TRBJ2-7; maybe TRBD1 (6 bases). Germline values: CDR1 SEHNR, CDR2 FQNEAQ (reference sequence). This CDR3 contains 15 residues. V was pared by 0 bases and J by 2 bases, with 11 bases between. CDR3 protein: CASSLAMGTTYEQYF. CDR3 bases: TGTGCCAGCAGCTTAGCGATGGGGACAACCTACGAGCAGTACTTC.

The chain joins TRBV11-2 to TRBJ1-5, with unresolved D. CDR1 is SGHAT, CDR2 FQNNGV, per germline. V lost 5 bases to trimming and J lost 7 bases, with 12 bases between them. The CDR3 consists of 13 residues. This chain's CDR3 is CASSPLQGQPQHF. The CDR3 region has the DNA TGTGCCAGCAGCCCACTACAAGGGCAGCCCCAGCATTTT.

A single count supports this clone. V gene TRBV19 combines with J gene TRBJ2-7, with TRBD1 matching 9 bases. This CDR3 is built from 17 residues. The trim removed 7 bases at V and 0 bases at J, leaving 13 bases unmatched. Germline lookup yields CDR1 LNHDA and CDR2 SQIVND (reference sequence). The CDR3 here is CASTQKPGTGNSYEQYF. The CDR3 DNA follows: TGTGCCAGTACCCAGAAACCCGGGACAGGGAACTCCTACGAGCAGTACTTC. The whole variable domain, remainder taken from reference TRBV19 and TRBJ2-7, is DGGITQSPKYLFRKEGQNVTLSCEQNLNHDAMYWYRQDPGQGLRLIYYSQIVNDFQKGDIAEGYSVSREKKESFPLTVTSAQKNPTAFYLCASTQKPGTGNSYEQYFGPGTRLTVT.

This clone was seen just once. The chain employs TRBV9 and TRBJ1-1, with D unclear. Trimming cost V 0 bases and J 1 base, with 7 bases left between them. Germline CDR1 and CDR2: SGDLS and YYNGEE. The CDR3 is made up of 14 amino acids. In nucleotides, the CDR3 is TGTGCCAGCAGCGTAGGCGGTAAGAACACTGAAGCTTTCTTT. Encoded protein: CASSVGGKNTEAFF. The complete variable domain, with remaining parts taken from reference TRBV9 and TRBJ1-1, reads DSGVTQTPKHLITATGQRVTLRCSPRSGDLSVYWYQQSLDQGLQFLIQYYNGEERAKGNILERFSAQQFPDLHSELNLSSLELGDSALYFCASSVGGKNTEAFFGQGTRLTVV.

The chain couples TRBV7-6 to TRBJ1-5, with D hard to call. The V end was cut by 4 bases, the J end by 5 bases, with 9 bases between. CDR1 is SGHVS and CDR2 is FNYEAQ in the germline V gene. The CDR3 covers 13 residues. The CDR3 nucleotides are TGTGCCAGCAGCTCGGCACCGGATCAGCCCCAGCATTTT. Translation: CASSSAPDQPQHF.

V usage is TRBV6-4 and J usage is TRBJ2-2, with 9 bases fitting TRBD1. CDR3 size: 15 residues. Germline V CDR1 and CDR2: MRHNA, SNTAGT. V trimming: 6 bases; J trimming: 2 bases; junction bases outside the gene matches: 4. The CDR3: CASRATGGNTGELFF. CDR3 coding DNA: TGTGCCAGCAGGGCGACAGGGGGTAACACCGGGGAGCTGTTTTTT.

V usage is TRBV29-1 and J usage is TRBJ1-1; D perhaps matches TRBD1 (5 bases). The CDR3 covers 13 residues. Trimming stripped 4 bases from V and 0 bases from J, with 9 bases between. CDR1 is SQVTM and CDR2 is ANQGSEA in the germline V gene. This chain's CDR3 is CSVVRGLNTEAFF. In DNA form, the CDR3 reads TGCAGCGTTGTTAGGGGACTGAACACTGAAGCTTTCTTT.

The J gene is TRBJ1-1, the V gene TRBV27; D call uncertain. The CDR3 length is 15 residues. Germline V gene data show CDR1 as MNHEY and CDR2 as SMNVEV (reference sequence). V lost 2 bases and J lost 1, with 11 bases in between. CDR3 DNA: TGTGCCAGCAGTTTACCAGGTATCCCGAACACTGAAGCTTTCTTT. Its translation is CASSLPGIPNTEAFF.

The chain combines TRBV6-5 with TRBJ1-1; TRBD1 might be the D (6 bases). The V gene lost 6 bases and the J gene lost 0 bases, with 8 bases spanning the gap. Germline V gene lookup returns CDR1 MNHEY and CDR2 SVGAGI. The CDR3 length is 13 residues. The CDR3 region is CASRYRVNTEAFF. In DNA form, the CDR3 reads TGTGCCAGCAGATACAGGGTGAACACTGAAGCTTTCTTT.

This clone was counted between two and nine times. The rearrangement joins TRBV2 to TRBJ1-2, with D perhaps TRBD1 (6 bases). This CDR3 spans 16 amino acids. V was pared by 4 bases and J by 0 bases, with 15 bases between. Per the germline V gene, CDR1 is SNHLY and CDR2 is FYNNEI. CDR3 region: CASSVGTGPTNYGYTF. DNA for the CDR3: TGTGCCAGCAGTGTTGGTACAGGGCCGACTAACTATGGCTACACCTTC.

This clone is a singleton in its sample. This rearrangement joins TRBV30 to TRBJ2-2; D gene ambiguous. Trimming stripped 2 bases from V and 5 bases from J, with 6 bases between. The CDR3 is 12 residues long. The germline gives CDR1 GTSNPN, CDR2 SVGIG (reference sequence). The chain's CDR3 is CAWSFRTGELFF. CDR3 sequence (DNA): TGTGCCTGGAGTTTCCGTACCGGGGAGCTGTTTTTT. Combining the CDR3 with reference TRBV30 and TRBJ2-2 gives the whole variable domain SQTIHQWPATLVQPVGSPLSLECTVEGTSNPNLYWYRQAAGRGLQLLFYSVGIGQISSEVPQNLSASRPQDRQFILSSKKLLLSDSGFYLCAWSFRTGELFFGEGSRLTVL.

The rearrangement links TRBV11-2 to TRBJ2-1; 11 nucleotides match TRBD2. The J segment lost 5 bases and the V segment lost 5 bases, leaving 5 bases of the junction unmatched. This CDR3 is built from 15 residues. Germline values: CDR1 SGHAT, CDR2 FQNNGV. CDR3 nucleotides: TGTGCCAGCAGCCTACTAGCGGGGGCTAACAATGAGCAGTTCTTC. This translates into CASSLLAGANNEQFF.

The chain employs TRBV4-2 and TRBJ1-5; D ambiguous. The CDR3 spans 14 residues. The germline gives CDR1 LGHNA, CDR2 YNFKEQ. V shed 0 bases and J shed 10 bases, with 13 bases lying between them. This chain's CDR3 is CASSQDGRVGPQHF. CDR3 bases: TGTGCCAGCAGCCAAGATGGAAGGGTCGGCCCCCAGCATTTT.

V gene TRBV5-6 combines with J gene TRBJ1-4; no definite D call. CDR1 SGHDT and CDR2 YYEEEE come from the germline V gene. V gave up 4 bases and J gave up 8 bases, with 12 bases separating them. This CDR3 comprises 13 residues. CDR3 in DNA: TGTGCCAGCAGCCTCCCAATGGGGGAAAAACTGTTTTTT. This sequence encodes CASSLPMGEKLFF. Full variable domain (missing parts from reference TRBV5-6 and TRBJ1-4): DAGVTQSPTHLIKTRGQQVTLRCSPKSGHDTVSWYQQALGQGPQFIFQYYEEEERQRGNFPDRFSGHQFPNYSSELNVNALLLGDSALYLCASSLPMGEKLFFGSGTQLSVL.

The genes are TRBV10-3 and TRBJ2-1; D is possibly TRBD1 (5 bases). V dropped 4 bases and J dropped 6 bases, with 7 bases sitting between them. This CDR3 has 12 amino acids. Germline-derived CDR1 and CDR2 are ENHRY and SYGVKD. The DNA for the CDR3 is TGTGCCATCAGTGCAAGGGGCAATGAGCAGTTCTTC. It yields the protein CAISARGNEQFF.

This chain uses TRBV7-9 with TRBJ2-3; the match to TRBD2 covers 11 bases. The germline V gene encodes CDR1 SEHNR and CDR2 FQNEAQ (reference sequence). The CDR3 runs 16 residues. With 1 base clipped from V and 6 bases from J, the junction kept 6 bases outside the gene matches. The CDR3 DNA sequence: TGTGCCAGCAGCTTAGAACTAGCGGGGGCTAGGGATACGCAGTATTTT. It specifies CASSLELAGARDTQYF.

This chain links TRBV27 with TRBJ2-1; D uncertain. Deletions cut 5 bases from V and 10 bases from J, with 12 bases between. The CDR3 is made up of 12 amino acids. CDR1 and CDR2 from the germline V gene are MNHEY and SMNVEV (reference sequence). The CDR3 sequence is CASSPTPPEQFF. The CDR3, as DNA: TGTGCCAGCAGTCCCACTCCCCCCGAGCAGTTCTTC.

This clone was recorded only once. The chain employs TRBV7-9 and TRBJ2-1; weak D call: TRBD2 (5 bases). Germline V gene data show CDR1 as SEHNR and CDR2 as FQNEAQ (reference sequence). The CDR3 totals 19 residues. With 1 base removed from V and 6 bases from J, the gap between germline ends came to 25 bases. The CDR3 DNA is TGTGCCAGCAGCTTAGGGCCGCCACAGAGGGCGAGGCGGATCAATGAGCAGTTCTTC. Translating gives CASSLGPPQRARRINEQFF.

The chain is built from TRBV28 and TRBJ2-3, with D perhaps TRBD1 (6 bases). CDR1 MDHEN and CDR2 SYDVKM come from the germline V gene. This CDR3 region has 15 residues. Trimming removed 4 bases from V and 4 bases from J, with 15 bases in between. The CDR3 here is CASSSLYGGADTQYF. The CDR3 DNA reads TGTGCCAGCAGTTCCCTCTATGGGGGCGCAGATACGCAGTATTTT.

V usage is TRBV10-3 and J usage is TRBJ1-2; D is unresolved. The CDR3 extends over 13 amino acids. Germline V gene data show CDR1 as ENHRY and CDR2 as SYGVKD. The V gene lost 0 bases and the J gene lost 0 bases, with 2 bases spanning the gap. CDR3 nucleotide sequence: TGTGCCATCAGTGAGTCGGCTAACTATGGCTACACCTTC. This gives the protein CAISESANYGYTF.

The J gene is TRBJ2-7, the V gene TRBV6-1, with D perhaps being TRBD1 or TRBD2 (5 bases each). The CDR3 loop spans 16 amino acids. From germline, CDR1 is MNHNS and CDR2 SASEGT. V was pared by 2 bases and J by 0 bases, with 14 bases between. CDR3 residues: CASSEPGWGLSYEQYF. Here the CDR3 DNA reads TGTGCCAGCAGTGAACCGGGGTGGGGCCTCTCCTACGAGCAGTACTTC.

This clone turned up a few times. The chain joins TRBV5-4 to TRBJ1-1; the match to TRBD1 covers 8 bases. The V segment lost 4 bases and the J segment 4 bases; nucleotides outside the gene matches: 9. This CDR3 spans 15 amino acids. Germline V gene lookup returns CDR1 SGHNT and CDR2 YYREEE (reference sequence). CDR3 sequence (DNA): TGTGCCAGCAGCCCGGACAGGGTTGCGCGCACTGAAGCTTTCTTT. Translating it yields CASSPDRVARTEAFF.